The present entry profiles one TCR beta chain with its context. No antigen is known for it. An Oncomine TCR Beta short-read assay was used to sequence the DNA from cultured CD4+ T cells. TCRdb independently ran MiXCR on the PCR reads; one entry per CDR3 protein. The sample shows 13,000 to 15,000 distinct CDR3 sequences, 50% to 55% of them seen only once. The data originate from a study of vaccination and CD4 T cells after COVID-19. In the study overall: Every participant had a vaccine, which was either BNT162b2 or mRNA-1273, given in two doses. Findings and caveats of the study: Median approximately 90% of reactive clones detected in convalescent patients emerged only post-vaccination.

Trimming removed 5 bases from V and 2 bases from J, with 14 bases in between. The CDR3 covers 15 residues. Per the germline V gene, CDR1 is SGHDN and CDR2 is FVKESK. The treatment is: roughly 10-day PBMC culture with coronavirus spike peptide pools or control peptides (ViraFEST assay). On day 3 and again on day 7, fresh IL-2 medium was used to replace half the medium. With about 10 days of culture completed, CD4+ T cells were isolated by negative selection. This chain links TRBV14 with TRBJ2-3, with D possibly matching TRBD2 (5 bases). Sequencing input: CD4+ T cells from blood, cultured in vitro. The TCR sequence derives from a human donor who had recovered from COVID-19. The CDR3 region is CASSSTLGITDTQYF. The DNA of the CDR3 is TGTGCCAGCAGCTCTACACTAGGAATCACAGATACGCAGTATTTT.